The sequence of this T cell receptor beta chain was determined in a study of blood T cell repertoires in COVID-19. Study information: Acute and convalescent COVID-19 samples came from the United States, Italy and Spain.

There are a few counts of this clone. Trimming took off 0 bases at V and 1 base at J, with 11 bases between the two ends. The CDR3 contains 16 residues. Germline assignment: CDR1 PRHDT and CDR2 FYEKMQ (reference sequence). Sequenced by immunoSEQ multiplex PCR; TCRdb stores in-frame clones only, minus some. The sample includes 250,000 to 350,000 clones, 70% to 90% of them seen just once. V gene TRBV13 combines with J gene TRBJ2-3; D is uncertain. The sequence derives from a woman aged 25-40 years who had recovered from COVID-19. The sequenced sample consisted of PBMCs or T cells enriched from blood (not recorded which). CDR3 amino acids: CASSLGWWQGTDTQYF. CDR3 DNA sequence: TGTGCCAGCAGCTTAGGCTGGTGGCAGGGCACAGATACGCAGTATTTT.